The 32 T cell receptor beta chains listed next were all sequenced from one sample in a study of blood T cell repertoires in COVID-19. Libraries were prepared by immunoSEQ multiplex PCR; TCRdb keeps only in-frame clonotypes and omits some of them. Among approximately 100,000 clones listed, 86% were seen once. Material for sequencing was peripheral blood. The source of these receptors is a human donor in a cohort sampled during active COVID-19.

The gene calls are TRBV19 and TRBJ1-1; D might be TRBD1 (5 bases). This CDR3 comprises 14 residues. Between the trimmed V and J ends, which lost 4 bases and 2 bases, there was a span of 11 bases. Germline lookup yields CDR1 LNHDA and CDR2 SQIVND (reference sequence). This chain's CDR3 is CASSNQQANTEAFF. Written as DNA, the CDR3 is TGTGCCAGTAGTAATCAACAGGCAAACACTGAAGCTTTCTTT.

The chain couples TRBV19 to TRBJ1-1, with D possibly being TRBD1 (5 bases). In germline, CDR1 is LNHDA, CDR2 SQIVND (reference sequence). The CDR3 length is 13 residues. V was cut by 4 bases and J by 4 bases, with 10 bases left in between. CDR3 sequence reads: CASSRQLATEAFF. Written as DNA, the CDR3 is TGTGCCAGTAGTAGACAGTTGGCCACTGAAGCTTTCTTT.

The DNA for the CDR3 is TGTGCCAGCAGTTACAAGCGCGGAGATAGAGATACGCAGTATTTT. It translates to CASSYKRGDRDTQYF. The rearrangement joins TRBV6-6 to TRBJ2-3, with D unresolved. Germline V CDR1 and CDR2: MNHNY, SVGAGI (reference sequence). V was shortened by 2 bases and J by 5 bases, with 14 bases between the two germline ends. The CDR3 is 15 residues long.

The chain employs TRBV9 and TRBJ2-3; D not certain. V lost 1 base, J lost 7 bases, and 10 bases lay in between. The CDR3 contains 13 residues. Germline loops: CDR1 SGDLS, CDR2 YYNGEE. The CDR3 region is CASSVNVVNTQYF. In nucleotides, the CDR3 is TGTGCCAGCAGCGTAAATGTCGTAAATACGCAGTATTTT.

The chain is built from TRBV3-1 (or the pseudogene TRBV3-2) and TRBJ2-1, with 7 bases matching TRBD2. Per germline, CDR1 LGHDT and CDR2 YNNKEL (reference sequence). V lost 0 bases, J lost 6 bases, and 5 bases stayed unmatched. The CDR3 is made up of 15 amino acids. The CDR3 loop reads CASSQDGLAANEQFF. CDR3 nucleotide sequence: TGTGCCAGCAGCCAAGATGGGCTAGCGGCCAATGAGCAGTTCTTC.

Written as DNA, the CDR3 is TGTGCCAGCAGCTTGGGGCTCACTGAAGCTTTCTTT. Protein sequence: CASSLGLTEAFF. The gene calls are TRBV5-4 and TRBJ1-1; D is ambiguous. The CDR3 runs 12 residues. Germline V CDR1 and CDR2: SGHNT, YYREEE (reference sequence). With 0 bases removed from V and 4 bases from J, the gap between germline ends came to 4 bases.

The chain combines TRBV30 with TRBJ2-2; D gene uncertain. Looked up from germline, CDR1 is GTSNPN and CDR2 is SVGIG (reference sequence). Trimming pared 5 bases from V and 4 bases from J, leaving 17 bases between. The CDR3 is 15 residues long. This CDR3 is CAWLPTSRATGELFF. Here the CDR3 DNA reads TGTGCCTGGCTACCGACATCCAGAGCCACCGGGGAGCTGTTTTTT. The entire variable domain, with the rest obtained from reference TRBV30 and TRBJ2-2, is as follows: SQTIHQWPATLVQPVGSPLSLECTVEGTSNPNLYWYRQAAGRGLQLLFYSVGIGQISSEVPQNLSASRPQDRQFILSSKKLLLSDSGFYLCAWLPTSRATGELFFGEGSRLTVL.

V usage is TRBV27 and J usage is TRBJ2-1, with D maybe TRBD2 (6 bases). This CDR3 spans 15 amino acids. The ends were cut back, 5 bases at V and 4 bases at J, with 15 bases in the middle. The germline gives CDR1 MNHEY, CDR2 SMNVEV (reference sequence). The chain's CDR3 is CASSMGLPSYNEQFF. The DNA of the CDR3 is TGTGCCAGCAGTATGGGACTGCCCTCGTACAATGAGCAGTTCTTC.

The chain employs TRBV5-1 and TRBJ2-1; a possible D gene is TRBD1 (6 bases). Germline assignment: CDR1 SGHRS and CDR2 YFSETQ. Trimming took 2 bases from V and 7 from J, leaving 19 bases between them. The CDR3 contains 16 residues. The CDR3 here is CASSLGRTVSSNEQFF. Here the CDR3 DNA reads TGCGCCAGCAGCTTAGGTCGGACAGTGAGTTCGAATGAGCAGTTCTTC.

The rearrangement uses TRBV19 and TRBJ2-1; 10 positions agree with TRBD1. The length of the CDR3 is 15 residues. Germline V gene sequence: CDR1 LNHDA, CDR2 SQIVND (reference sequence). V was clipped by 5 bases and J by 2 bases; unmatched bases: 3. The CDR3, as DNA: TGTGCCAGTAGTGCCGGACAGGGGGCCTACAATGAGCAGTTCTTC. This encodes CASSAGQGAYNEQFF.

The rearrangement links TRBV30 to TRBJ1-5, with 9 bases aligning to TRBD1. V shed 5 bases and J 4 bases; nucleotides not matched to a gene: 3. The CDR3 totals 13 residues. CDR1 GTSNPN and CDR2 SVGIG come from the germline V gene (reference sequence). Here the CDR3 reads CAWAGTGNQPQHF. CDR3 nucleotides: TGTGCCTGGGCCGGGACAGGGAATCAGCCCCAGCATTTT.

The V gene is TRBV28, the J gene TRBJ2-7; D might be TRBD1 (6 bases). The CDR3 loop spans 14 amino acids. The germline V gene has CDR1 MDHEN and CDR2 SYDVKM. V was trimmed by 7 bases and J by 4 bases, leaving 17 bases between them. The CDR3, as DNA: TGTGCCAGCACCGGGGCCGGGACACTATACGAGCAGTACTTC. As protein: CASTGAGTLYEQYF. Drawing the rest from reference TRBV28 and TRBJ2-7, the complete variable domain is DVKVTQSSRYLVKRTGEKVFLECVQDMDHENMFWYRQDPGLGLRLIYFSYDVKMKEKGDIPEGYSVSREKKERFSLILESASTNQTSMYLCASTGAGTLYEQYFGPGTRLTVT.

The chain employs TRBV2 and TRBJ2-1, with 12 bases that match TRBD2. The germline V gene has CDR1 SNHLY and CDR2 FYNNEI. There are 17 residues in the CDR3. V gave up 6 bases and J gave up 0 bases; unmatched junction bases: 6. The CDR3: CASRGLAGFSSYNEQFF. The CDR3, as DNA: TGTGCCAGCAGGGGACTAGCGGGTTTTAGCTCCTACAATGAGCAGTTCTTC.

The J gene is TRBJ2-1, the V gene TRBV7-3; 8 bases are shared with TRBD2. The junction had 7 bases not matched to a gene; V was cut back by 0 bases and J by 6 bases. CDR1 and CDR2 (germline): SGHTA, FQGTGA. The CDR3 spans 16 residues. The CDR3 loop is CASSLTGGRPLNEQFF. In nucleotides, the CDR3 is TGTGCCAGCAGCTTAACGGGCGGGAGGCCGCTCAATGAGCAGTTCTTC.

CDR3 sequence reads: CASSLVASQETQYF. The CDR3 nucleotides are TGTGCCAGCAGCTTGGTCGCGTCCCAAGAGACCCAGTACTTC. The chain has TRBV5-4 and TRBJ2-5; no reliable D call. This CDR3 is built from 14 residues. V gave up 0 bases and J gave up 1 base, with 7 bases separating them. Germline V gene lookup returns CDR1 SGHNT and CDR2 YYREEE (reference sequence).

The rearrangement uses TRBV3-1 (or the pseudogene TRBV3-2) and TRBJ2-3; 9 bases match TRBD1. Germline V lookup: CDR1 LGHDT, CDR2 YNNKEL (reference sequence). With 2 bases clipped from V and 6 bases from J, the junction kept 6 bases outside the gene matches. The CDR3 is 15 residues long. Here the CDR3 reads CASSQPTGGADTQYF. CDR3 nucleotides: TGTGCCAGCAGCCAACCCACAGGGGGCGCGGATACGCAGTATTTT.

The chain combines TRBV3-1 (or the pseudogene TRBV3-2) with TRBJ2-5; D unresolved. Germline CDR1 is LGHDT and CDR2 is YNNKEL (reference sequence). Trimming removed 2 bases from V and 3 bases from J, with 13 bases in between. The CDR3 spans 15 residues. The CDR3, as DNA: TGTGCCAGCAGCCAACGTACGAGGCCTGAAGAGACCCAGTACTTC. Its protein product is CASSQRTRPEETQYF.

This chain's CDR3 is CASSQSHRGLGYTF. CDR3 nucleotides: TGTGCCAGCAGCCAGAGTCACAGGGGGCTTGGCTACACCTTC. The chain carries TRBV14 and TRBJ1-2; 9 bases map to TRBD1. The V gene's germline CDR1 is SGHDN and CDR2 FVKESK. The V gene end was trimmed by 3 bases and the J gene end by 7 bases; junction bases not matched to a gene: 6. There are 14 residues in the CDR3.

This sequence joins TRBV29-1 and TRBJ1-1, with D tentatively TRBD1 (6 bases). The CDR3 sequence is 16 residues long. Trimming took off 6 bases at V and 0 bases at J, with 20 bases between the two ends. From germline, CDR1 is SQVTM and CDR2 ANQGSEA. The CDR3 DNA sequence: TGCAGCGTCAAATATTGGACAGATCAATTGAACACTGAAGCTTTCTTT. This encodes CSVKYWTDQLNTEAFF.

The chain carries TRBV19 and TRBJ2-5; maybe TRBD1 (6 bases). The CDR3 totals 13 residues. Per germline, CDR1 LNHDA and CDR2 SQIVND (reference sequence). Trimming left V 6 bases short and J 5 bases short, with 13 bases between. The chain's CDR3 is CASSISGVETQYF. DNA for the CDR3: TGTGCCAGTAGCATTTCAGGGGTTGAGACCCAGTACTTC.

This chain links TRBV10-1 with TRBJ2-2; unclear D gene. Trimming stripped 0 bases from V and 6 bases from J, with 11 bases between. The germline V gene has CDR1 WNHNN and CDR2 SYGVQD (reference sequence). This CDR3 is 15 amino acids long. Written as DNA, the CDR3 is TGCGCCAGCAGTGAGTCTTCTACGGTCGCCGGGGAGCTGTTTTTT. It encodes CASSESSTVAGELFF.

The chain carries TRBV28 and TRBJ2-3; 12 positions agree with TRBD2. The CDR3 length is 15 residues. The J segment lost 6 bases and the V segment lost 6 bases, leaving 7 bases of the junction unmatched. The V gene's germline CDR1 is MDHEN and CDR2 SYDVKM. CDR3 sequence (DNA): TGTGCCAGCAGCCTAGCGGGAGGGGGTACGGATACGCAGTATTTT. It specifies CASSLAGGGTDTQYF.

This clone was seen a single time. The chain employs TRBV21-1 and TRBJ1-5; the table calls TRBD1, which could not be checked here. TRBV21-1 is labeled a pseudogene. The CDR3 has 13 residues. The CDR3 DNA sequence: TGTGCCAGCAGCACATGTAGCAATCAGCCCCAGCATTTT. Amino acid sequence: CASSTCSNQPQHF.

In DNA form, the CDR3 reads TGTGCCAGCAGCTTAAATAAGTGGTTCCAAACTAGCACAGATACGCAGTATTTT. Translation gives CASSLNKWFQTSTDTQYF. The genes are TRBV7-9 and TRBJ2-3, with D unresolved. The CDR3 consists of 18 residues. The V gene lost 2 bases and the J gene lost 0 bases, with 18 bases spanning the gap. CDR1 SEHNR and CDR2 FQNEAQ come from the germline V gene (reference sequence).

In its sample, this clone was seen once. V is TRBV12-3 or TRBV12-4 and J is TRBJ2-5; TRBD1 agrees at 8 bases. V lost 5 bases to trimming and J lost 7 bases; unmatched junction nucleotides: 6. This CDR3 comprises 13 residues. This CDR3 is CASSPTGTGTQYF. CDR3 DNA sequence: TGTGCCAGCAGTCCTACCGGGACAGGGACCCAGTACTTC.

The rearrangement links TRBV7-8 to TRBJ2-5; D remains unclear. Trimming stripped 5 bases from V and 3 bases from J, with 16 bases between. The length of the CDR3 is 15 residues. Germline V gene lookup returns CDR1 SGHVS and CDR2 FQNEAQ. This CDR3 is CASSPMGLIEETQYF. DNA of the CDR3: TGTGCCAGCAGCCCCATGGGCCTGATCGAAGAGACCCAGTACTTC.

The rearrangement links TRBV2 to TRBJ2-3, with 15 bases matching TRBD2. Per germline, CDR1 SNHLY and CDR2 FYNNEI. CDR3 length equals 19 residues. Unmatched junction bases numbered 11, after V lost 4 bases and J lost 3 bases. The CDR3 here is CASSARTSGGAIRTDTQYF. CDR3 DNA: TGTGCCAGCAGTGCGAGGACTAGCGGGGGGGCCATCAGGACAGATACGCAGTATTTT.

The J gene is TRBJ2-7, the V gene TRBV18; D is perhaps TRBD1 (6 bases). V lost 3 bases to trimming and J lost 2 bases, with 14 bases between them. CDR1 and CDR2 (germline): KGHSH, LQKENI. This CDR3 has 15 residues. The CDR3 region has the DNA TGTGCCAGCTCACCGGAAGGGCAGGGGACCTACGAGCAGTACTTC. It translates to CASSPEGQGTYEQYF.

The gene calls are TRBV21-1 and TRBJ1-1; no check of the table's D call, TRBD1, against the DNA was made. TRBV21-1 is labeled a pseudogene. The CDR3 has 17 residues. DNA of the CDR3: TGTGCCAGCAGCCTATCGGACACCGTTAGACGGAACACTGAAGCTTTCTTT. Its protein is CASSLSDTVRRNTEAFF.

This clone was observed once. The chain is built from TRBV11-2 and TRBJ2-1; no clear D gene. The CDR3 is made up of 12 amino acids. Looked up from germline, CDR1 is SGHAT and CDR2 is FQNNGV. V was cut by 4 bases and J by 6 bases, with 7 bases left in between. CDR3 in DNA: TGTGCCAGCAGCTACTTTGGCAATGAGCAGTTCTTC. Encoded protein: CASSYFGNEQFF. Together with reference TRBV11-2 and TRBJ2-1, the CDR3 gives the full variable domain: EAGVAQSPRYKIIEKRQSVAFWCNPISGHATLYWYQQILGQGPKLLIQFQNNGVVDDSQLPKDRFSAERLKGVDSTLKIQPAKLEDSAVYLCASSYFGNEQFFGPGTRLTVL.

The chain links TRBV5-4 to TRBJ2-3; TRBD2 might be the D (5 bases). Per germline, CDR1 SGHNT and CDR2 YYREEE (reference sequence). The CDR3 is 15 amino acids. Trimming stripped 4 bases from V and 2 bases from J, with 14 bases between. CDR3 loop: CASSVSSFITDTQYF. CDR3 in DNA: TGTGCCAGCAGCGTTTCTAGCTTTATCACAGATACGCAGTATTTT. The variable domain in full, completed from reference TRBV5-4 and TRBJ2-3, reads ETGVTQSPTHLIKTRGQQVTLRCSSQSGHNTVSWYQQALGQGPQFIFQYYREEENGRGNFPPRFSGLQFPNYSSELNVNALELDDSALYLCASSVSSFITDTQYFGPGTRLTVL.

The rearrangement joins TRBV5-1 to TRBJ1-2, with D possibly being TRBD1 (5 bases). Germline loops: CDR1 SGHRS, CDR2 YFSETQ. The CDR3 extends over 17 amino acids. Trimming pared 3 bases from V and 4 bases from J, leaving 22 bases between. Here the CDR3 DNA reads TGCGCCAGCAGCTCCTCCCCGGGGGAAGATTTTAGCTATGGCTACACCTTC. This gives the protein CASSSSPGEDFSYGYTF.